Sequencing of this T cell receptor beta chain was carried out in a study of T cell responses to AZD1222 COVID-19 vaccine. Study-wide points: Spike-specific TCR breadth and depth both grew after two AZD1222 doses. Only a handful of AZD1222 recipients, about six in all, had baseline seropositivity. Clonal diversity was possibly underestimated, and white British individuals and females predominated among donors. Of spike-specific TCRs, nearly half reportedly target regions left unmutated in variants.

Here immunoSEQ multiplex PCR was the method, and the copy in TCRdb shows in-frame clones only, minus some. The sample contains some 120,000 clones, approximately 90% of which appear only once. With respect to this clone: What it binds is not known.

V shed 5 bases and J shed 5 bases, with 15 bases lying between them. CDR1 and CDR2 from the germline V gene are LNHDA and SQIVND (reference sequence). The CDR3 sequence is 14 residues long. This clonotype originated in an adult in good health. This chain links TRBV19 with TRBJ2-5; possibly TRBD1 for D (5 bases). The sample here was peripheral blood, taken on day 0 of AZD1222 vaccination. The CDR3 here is CASSRPGWIETQYF. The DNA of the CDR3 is TGTGCCAGTAGTCGGCCAGGGTGGATTGAGACCCAGTACTTC.